This T cell receptor beta chain was captured in a study of OX40 agonist ivuxolimab in advanced cancers. The wider study: Patients were treated with ivuxolimab, an agonistic anti-OX40 (CD134) antibody.

CDR1 is SEHNR and CDR2 is FQNEAQ in the germline V gene (reference sequence). CDR3 length: 15 residues. V was shortened by 4 bases and J by 6 bases, with 16 bases between the two germline ends. Regarding the study as a whole: Clonal expansion in partial responders at 0.1-3.0 mg/kg ranked among the lowest. Relative to CD4+, CD8+ T cells held more expanded clones on average. Researchers did not determine the expanded peripheral T cells' antigen specificity.

Profiled with immunoSEQ multiplex PCR; TCRdb holds only in-frame clones, not every one. The table includes about 36,000 clones, around three quarters detected once. As concerns this clone: As yet, its antigen is unknown.

The rearrangement links TRBV7-9 to TRBJ2-4; unclear D gene. The source material was CD4+ or CD8+ T cells sorted from blood, sampled in a trial of the OX40 agonist ivuxolimab. The receptor comes from an adult with an advanced solid tumor such as melanoma, head and neck, liver or kidney cancer. The CDR3 coding sequence is TGTGCCAGCAGCTCCCCACTGGGTACGGTAAACATTCAGTACTTC. Translating gives CASSSPLGTVNIQYF.